This TCR beta chain derives from a study of vaccination effects on CD4 cells after COVID-19. Study conclusions and caveats: Vaccine- and infection-induced clones showed marked clonal contraction late following vaccination.

As concerns this clone: Its cognate antigen is unknown.

Produced via immunoSEQ multiplex PCR; TCRdb's table is partial and in-frame only. The data show about 73,000 clones, 73% seen once. Investigators separated out CD4+ T cells once approximately 11 days of culture had passed. As their vaccination, participants received two doses of either BNT162b2 or mRNA-1273. The receptor was isolated from a human donor who received a COVID-19 vaccine. Material: CD4+ T cells from PBMCs cultured without peptide, obtained after COVID-19 vaccination.

The CDR3 DNA reads TGTGCCAGCAGTTTGACAGGATACTACGAGCAGTACGTC. Protein: CASSLTGYYEQYV. J is TRBJ2-7 and V is TRBV6-2 or TRBV6-3; possibly TRBD1 for D (6 bases). Trimming pared 4 bases from V and 3 bases from J, leaving 10 bases between. Germline CDR1 MNHEY, CDR2 SVGEGT. The CDR3 is 13 residues long.